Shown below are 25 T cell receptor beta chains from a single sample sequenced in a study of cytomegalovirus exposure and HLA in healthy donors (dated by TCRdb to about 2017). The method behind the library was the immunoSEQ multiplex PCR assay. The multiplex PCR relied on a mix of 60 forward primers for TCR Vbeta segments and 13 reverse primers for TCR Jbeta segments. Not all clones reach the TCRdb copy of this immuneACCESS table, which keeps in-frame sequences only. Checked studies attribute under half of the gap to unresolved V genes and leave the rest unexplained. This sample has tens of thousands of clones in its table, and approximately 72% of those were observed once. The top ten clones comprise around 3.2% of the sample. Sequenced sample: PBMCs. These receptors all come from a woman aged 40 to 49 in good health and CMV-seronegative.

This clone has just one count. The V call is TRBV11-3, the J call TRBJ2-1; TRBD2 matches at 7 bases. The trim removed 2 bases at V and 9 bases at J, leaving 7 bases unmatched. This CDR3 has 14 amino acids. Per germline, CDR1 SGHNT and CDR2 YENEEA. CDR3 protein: CASSLRREFAEQFF. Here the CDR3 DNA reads TGTGCCAGCAGCTTAAGGCGGGAGTTTGCTGAGCAGTTCTTC.

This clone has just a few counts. CDR3 loop: CASSAQGLGDAFF. The CDR3 DNA reads as TGTGCCAGCAGTGCGCAGGGACTAGGTGACGCTTTCTTT. The V call is TRBV27, the J call TRBJ1-1, with a tentative D call TRBD1 (5 bases). The CDR3 length is 13 residues. CDR1 is MNHEY, CDR2 SMNVEV, per germline (reference sequence). The V gene lost 5 bases and the J gene lost 11 bases, with 18 bases spanning the gap.

This chain's CDR3 is CASSTIYLEQYF. The CDR3, as DNA: TGTGCCAGCAGTACAATTTACCTGGAGCAGTACTTC. This sequence joins TRBV6-6 and TRBJ2-7; D is unresolved. With 5 bases removed from V and 7 bases from J, the gap between germline ends came to 12 bases. Germline V gene lookup returns CDR1 MNHNY and CDR2 SVGAGI (reference sequence). The CDR3 extends over 12 amino acids.

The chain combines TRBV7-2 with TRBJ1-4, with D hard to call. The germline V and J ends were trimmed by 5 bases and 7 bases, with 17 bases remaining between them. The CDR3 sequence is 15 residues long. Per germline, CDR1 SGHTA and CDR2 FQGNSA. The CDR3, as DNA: TGTGCCAGCAGCCTTGGGCCCGCCAGCGGTGAAAAACTGTTTTTT. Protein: CASSLGPASGEKLFF.

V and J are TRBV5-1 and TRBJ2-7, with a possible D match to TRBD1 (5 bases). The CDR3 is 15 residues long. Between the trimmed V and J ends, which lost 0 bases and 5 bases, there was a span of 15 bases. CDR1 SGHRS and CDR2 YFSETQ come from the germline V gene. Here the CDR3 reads CASSLEGRDPDEQYF. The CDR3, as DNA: TGCGCCAGCAGCTTGGAGGGCAGGGATCCGGACGAGCAGTACTTC.

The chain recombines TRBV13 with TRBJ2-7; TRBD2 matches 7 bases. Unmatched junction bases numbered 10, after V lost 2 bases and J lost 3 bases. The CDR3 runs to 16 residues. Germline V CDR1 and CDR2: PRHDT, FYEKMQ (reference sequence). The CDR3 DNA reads TGTGCCAGCAGCTTATGGTCCGAGCGGGACCTCTACGAGCAGTACTTC. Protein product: CASSLWSERDLYEQYF.

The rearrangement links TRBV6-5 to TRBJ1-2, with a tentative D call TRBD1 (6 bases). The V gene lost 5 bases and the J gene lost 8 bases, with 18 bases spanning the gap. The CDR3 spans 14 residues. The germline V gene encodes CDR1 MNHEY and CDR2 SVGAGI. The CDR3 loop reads CASSLRAGARGYTF. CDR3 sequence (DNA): TGTGCCAGCAGTCTCAGGGCAGGGGCTAGGGGCTACACCTTC.

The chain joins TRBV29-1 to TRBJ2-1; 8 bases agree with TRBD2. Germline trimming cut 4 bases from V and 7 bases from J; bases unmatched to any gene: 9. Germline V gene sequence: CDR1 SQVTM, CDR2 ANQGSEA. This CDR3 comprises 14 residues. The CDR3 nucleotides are TGCAGCGTTGTGGAAGCGGGAGCTATAAATGAGCAGTTCTTC. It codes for CSVVEAGAINEQFF.

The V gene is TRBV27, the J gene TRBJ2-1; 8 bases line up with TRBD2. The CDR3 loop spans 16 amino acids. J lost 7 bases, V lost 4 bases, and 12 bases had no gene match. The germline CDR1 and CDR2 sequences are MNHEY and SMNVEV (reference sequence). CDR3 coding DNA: TGTGCCAGCAGTTCGACCGGGACTAGATTCCATAATGAGCAGTTCTTC. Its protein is CASSSTGTRFHNEQFF.

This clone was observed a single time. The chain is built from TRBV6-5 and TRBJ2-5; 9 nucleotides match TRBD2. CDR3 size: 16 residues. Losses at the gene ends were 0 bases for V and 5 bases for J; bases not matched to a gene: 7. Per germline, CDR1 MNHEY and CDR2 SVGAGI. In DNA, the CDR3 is TGTGCCAGCAGTTACTCTGTTATAGCGGGAGTGGAGACCCAGTACTTC. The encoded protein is CASSYSVIAGVETQYF.

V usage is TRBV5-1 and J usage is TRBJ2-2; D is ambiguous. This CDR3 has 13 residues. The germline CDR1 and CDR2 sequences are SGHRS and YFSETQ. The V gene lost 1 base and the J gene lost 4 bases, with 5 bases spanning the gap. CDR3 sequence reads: CASSLSFTGELFF. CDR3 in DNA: TGCGCCAGCAGCTTGTCTTTCACCGGGGAGCTGTTTTTT.

The CDR3 here is CASRQGHWKTQYF. The CDR3 DNA follows: TGTGCCAGCAGACAGGGGCACTGGAAGACCCAGTACTTC. The chain employs TRBV27 and TRBJ2-5, with 7 bases that match TRBD1. The CDR3 is made up of 13 amino acids. The germline gives CDR1 MNHEY, CDR2 SMNVEV (reference sequence). Trimming took 6 bases from V and 6 from J; bases not matched to a gene: 7.

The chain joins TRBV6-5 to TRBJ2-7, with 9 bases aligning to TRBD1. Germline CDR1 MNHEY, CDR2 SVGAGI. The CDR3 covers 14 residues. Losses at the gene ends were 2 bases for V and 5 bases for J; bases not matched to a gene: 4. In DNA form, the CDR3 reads TGTGCCAGCAGTTACGGGACAGGGATCGACGAGCAGTACTTC. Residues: CASSYGTGIDEQYF.

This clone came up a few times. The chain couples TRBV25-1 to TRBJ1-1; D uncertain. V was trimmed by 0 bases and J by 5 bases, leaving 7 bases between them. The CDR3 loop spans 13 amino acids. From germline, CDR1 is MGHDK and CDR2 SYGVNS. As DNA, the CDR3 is TGTGCCAGCAGTGAATATAAGAGAACTGAAGCTTTCTTT. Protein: CASSEYKRTEAFF. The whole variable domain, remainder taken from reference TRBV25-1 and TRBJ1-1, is EADIYQTPRYLVIGTGKKITLECSQTMGHDKMYWYQQDPGMELHLIHYSYGVNSTEKGDLSSESTVSRIRTEHFPLTLESARPSHTSQYLCASSEYKRTEAFFGQGTRLTVV.

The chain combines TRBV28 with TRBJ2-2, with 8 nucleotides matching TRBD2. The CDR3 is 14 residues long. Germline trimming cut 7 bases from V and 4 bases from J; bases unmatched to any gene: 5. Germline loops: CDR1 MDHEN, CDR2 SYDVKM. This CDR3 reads CASKLAVPTGELFF. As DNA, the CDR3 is TGTGCCAGCAAACTAGCGGTTCCCACCGGGGAGCTGTTTTTT.

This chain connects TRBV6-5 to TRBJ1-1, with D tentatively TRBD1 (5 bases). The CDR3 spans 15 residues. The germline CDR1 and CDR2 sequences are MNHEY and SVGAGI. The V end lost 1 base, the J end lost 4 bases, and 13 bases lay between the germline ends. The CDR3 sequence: CASSYLTVGGTEAFF. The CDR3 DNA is TGTGCCAGCAGTTACTTGACCGTGGGGGGCACTGAAGCTTTCTTT.

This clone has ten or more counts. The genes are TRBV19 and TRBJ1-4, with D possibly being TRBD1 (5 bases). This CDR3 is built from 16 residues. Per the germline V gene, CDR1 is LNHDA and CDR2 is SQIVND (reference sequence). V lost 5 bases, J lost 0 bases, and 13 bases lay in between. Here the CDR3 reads CASSPTGAATNEKLFF. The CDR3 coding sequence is TGTGCCAGTAGTCCCACAGGTGCTGCAACTAATGAAAAACTGTTTTTT. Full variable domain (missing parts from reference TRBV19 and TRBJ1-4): DGGITQSPKYLFRKEGQNVTLSCEQNLNHDAMYWYRQDPGQGLRLIYYSQIVNDFQKGDIAEGYSVSREKKESFPLTVTSAQKNPTAFYLCASSPTGAATNEKLFFGSGTQLSVL.

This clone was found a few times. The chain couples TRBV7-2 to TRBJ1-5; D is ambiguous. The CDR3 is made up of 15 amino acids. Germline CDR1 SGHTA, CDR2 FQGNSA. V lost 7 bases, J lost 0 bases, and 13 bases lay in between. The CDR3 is CASTYRFYSNQPQHF. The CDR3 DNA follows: TGTGCCAGCACCTATCGTTTCTATAGCAATCAGCCCCAGCATTTT.

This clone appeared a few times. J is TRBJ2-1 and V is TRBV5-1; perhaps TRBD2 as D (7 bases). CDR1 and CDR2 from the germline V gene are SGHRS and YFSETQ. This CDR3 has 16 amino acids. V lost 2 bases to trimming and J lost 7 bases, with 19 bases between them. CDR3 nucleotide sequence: TGCGCCAGCAGCTTTTTAGGGGGAGGGCCAAAAAATGAGCAGTTCTTC. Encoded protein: CASSFLGGGPKNEQFF.

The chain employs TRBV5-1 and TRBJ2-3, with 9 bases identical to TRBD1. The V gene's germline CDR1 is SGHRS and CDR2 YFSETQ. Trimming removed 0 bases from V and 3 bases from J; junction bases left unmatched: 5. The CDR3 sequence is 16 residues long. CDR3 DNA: TGCGCCAGCAGCTTGGGGGACAGGGCGCAAACAGATACGCAGTATTTT. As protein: CASSLGDRAQTDTQYF.

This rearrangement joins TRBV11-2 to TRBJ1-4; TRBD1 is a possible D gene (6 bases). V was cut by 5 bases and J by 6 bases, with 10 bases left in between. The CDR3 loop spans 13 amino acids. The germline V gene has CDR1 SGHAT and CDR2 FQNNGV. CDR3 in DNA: TGTGCCAGCAGCCCGTGGACAGATGAAAAACTGTTTTTT. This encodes CASSPWTDEKLFF.

This CDR3 is CASSEDGQPRQYF. For the CDR3, the DNA is TGTGCCAGCAGTGAAGATGGCCAGCCTAGGCAGTATTTT. The chain recombines TRBV25-1 with TRBJ2-3; D remains unclear. Germline V CDR1 and CDR2: MGHDK, SYGVNS. Deletions cut 2 bases from V and 11 bases from J, with 14 bases between. The CDR3 length is 13 residues.

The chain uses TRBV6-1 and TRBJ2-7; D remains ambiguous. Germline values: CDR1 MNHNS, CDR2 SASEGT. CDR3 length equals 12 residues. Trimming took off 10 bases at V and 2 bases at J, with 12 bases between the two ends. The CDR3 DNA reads TGTGCCACATTGTCCCAGGCCTACGAGCAGTACTTC. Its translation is CATLSQAYEQYF.

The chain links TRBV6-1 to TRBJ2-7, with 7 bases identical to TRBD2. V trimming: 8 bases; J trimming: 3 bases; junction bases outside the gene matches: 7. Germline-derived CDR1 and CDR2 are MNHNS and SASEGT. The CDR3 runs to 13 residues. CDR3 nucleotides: TGTGCCAGCTGCCGGGGGGAGAACTACGAGCAGTACTTC. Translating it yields CASCRGENYEQYF.

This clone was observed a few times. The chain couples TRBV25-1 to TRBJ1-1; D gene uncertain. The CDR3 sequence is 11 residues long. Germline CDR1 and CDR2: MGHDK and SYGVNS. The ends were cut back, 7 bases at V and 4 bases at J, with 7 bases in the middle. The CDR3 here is CASTLTTEAFF. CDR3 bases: TGTGCCAGCACACTCACCACTGAAGCTTTCTTT.